Included here is one TCR beta chain sequence, with context. What it binds is unknown. Assay: immunoSEQ multiplex PCR; the TCRdb copy retains only in-frame clones and omits some. The table shows 150,000 to 200,000 clones, with 85% to 95% occurring only once. These data are taken from a study of T cell responses to AZD1222 COVID-19 vaccine. Notes on the study in general: Breadth and depth of Spike-specific TCRs rose after two AZD1222 doses.

The TCR originated in an adult in good health. The sequences come from peripheral blood, collected on day 0 of AZD1222 vaccination.

The CDR3 coding sequence is TGTGCCAGCAGCTTCTGGGCGGACTCACCCCTCCACTTT. Its protein product is CASSFWADSPLHF. The chain carries TRBV5-5 and TRBJ1-6; D ambiguous. Germline V gives CDR1 SGHKS, CDR2 YYEKEE (reference sequence). CDR3 size: 13 residues. Trimming took 2 bases from V and 10 from J, leaving 10 bases between them.